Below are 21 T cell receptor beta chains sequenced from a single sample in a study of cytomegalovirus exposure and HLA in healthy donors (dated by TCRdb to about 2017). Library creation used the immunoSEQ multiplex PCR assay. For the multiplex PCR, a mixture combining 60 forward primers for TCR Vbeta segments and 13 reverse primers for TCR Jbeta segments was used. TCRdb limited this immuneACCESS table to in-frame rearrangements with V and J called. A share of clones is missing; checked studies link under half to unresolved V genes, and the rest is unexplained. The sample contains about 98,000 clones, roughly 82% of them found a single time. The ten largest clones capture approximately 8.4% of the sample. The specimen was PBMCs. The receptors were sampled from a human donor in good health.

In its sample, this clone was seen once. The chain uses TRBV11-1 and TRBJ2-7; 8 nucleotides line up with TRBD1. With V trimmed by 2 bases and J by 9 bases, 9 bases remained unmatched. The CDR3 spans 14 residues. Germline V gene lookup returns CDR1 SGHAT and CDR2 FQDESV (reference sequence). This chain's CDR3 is CASSLTGQVVAQYF. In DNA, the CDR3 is TGTGCCAGCAGCTTAACGGGACAGGTCGTCGCGCAGTACTTC.

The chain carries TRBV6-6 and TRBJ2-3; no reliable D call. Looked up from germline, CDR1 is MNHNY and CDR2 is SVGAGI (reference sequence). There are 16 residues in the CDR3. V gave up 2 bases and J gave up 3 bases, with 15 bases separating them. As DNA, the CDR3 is TGTGCCAGCAGTTACCCGCAGGCAGATAGAACAGATACGCAGTATTTT. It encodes CASSYPQADRTDTQYF.

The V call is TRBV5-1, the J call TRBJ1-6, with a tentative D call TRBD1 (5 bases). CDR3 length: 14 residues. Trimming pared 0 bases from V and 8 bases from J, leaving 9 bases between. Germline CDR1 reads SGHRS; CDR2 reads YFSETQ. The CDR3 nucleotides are TGCGCCAGCAGCTTGGGTTCGACAGATTCACCCCTCCACTTT. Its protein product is CASSLGSTDSPLHF.

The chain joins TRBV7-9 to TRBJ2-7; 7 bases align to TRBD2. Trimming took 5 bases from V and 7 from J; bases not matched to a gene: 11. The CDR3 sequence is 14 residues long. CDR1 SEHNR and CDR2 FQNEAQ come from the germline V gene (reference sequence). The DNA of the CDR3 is TGTGCCAGCAGCCCATCGGCTGCGCGGGGGGAGCAGTACTTC. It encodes CASSPSAARGEQYF. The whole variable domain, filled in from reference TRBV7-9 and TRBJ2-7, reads DTGVSQNPRHKITKRGQNVTFRCDPISEHNRLYWYRQTLGQGPEFLTYFQNEAQLEKSRLLSDRFSAERPKGSFSTLEIQRTEQGDSAMYLCASSPSAARGEQYFGPGTRLTVT.

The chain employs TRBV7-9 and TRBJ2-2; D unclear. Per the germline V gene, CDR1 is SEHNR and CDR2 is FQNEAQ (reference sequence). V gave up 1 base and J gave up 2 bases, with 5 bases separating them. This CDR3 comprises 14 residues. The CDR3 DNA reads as TGTGCCAGCAGCTTAGGGGCAAACACCGGGGAGCTGTTTTTT. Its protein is CASSLGANTGELFF.

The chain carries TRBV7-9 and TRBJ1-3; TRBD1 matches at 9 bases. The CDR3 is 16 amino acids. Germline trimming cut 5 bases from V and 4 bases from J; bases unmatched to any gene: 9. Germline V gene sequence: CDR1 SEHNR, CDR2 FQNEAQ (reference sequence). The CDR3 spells CASSLGGTGGGNTIYF. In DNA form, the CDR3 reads TGTGCCAGCAGCCTCGGGGGTACAGGGGGCGGAAACACCATATATTTT.

CDR3 sequence reads: CASRPKMRVGAEAFF. CDR3 sequence (DNA): TGTGCCAGCAGACCCAAAATGAGGGTTGGTGCTGAAGCTTTCTTT. The rearrangement links TRBV7-9 to TRBJ1-1; D is uncertain. CDR3 size: 15 residues. Germline loops: CDR1 SEHNR, CDR2 FQNEAQ (reference sequence). The V and J ends lost 6 bases and 6 bases respectively, with 20 bases between them.

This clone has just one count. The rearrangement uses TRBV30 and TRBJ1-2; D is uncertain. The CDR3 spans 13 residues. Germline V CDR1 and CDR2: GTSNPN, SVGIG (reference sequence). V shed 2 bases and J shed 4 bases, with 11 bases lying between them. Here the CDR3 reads CAWSRELSYGYTF. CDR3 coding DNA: TGTGCCTGGAGTCGTGAGCTGAGCTATGGCTACACCTTC.

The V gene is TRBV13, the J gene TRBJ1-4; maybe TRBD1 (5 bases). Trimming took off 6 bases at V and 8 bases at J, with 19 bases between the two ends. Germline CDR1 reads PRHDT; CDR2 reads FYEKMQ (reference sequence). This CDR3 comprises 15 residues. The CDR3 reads CASSPRAGSGEKLFF. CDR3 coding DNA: TGTGCCAGCAGTCCTAGGGCAGGGTCTGGCGAAAAACTGTTTTTT.

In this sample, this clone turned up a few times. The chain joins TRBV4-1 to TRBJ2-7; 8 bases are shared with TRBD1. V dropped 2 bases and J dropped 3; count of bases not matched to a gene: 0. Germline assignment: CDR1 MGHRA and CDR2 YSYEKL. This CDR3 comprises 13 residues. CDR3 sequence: CASSQTGGYEQYF. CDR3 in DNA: TGCGCCAGCAGCCAAACAGGGGGCTACGAGCAGTACTTC.

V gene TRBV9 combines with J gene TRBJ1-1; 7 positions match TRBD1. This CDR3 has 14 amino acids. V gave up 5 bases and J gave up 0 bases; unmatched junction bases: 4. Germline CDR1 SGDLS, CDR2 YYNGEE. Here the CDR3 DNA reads TGTGCCAGCAGTACGACAGGGTTGAACACTGAAGCTTTCTTT. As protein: CASSTTGLNTEAFF.

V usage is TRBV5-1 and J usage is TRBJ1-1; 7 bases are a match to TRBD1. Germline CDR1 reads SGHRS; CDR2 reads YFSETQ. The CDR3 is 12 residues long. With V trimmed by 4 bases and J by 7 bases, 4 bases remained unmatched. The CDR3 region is CASSRQGNEAFF. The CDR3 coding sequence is TGCGCCAGCAGCAGACAGGGAAATGAAGCTTTCTTT.

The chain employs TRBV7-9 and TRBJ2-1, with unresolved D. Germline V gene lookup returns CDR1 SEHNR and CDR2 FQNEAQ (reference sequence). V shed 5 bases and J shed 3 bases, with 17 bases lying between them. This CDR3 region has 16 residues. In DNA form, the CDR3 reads TGTGCCAGCAGCCCCCATCTGTCGCCCGGCTACAATGAGCAGTTCTTC. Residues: CASSPHLSPGYNEQFF.

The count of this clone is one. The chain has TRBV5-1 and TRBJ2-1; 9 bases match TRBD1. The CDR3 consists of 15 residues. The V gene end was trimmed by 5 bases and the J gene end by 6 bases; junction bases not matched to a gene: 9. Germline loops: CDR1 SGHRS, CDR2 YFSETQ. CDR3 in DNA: TGCGCCAGCAGACTCGGGACAGGGACGTCCAATGAGCAGTTCTTC. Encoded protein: CASRLGTGTSNEQFF.

CDR3 nucleotides: TGTGCCAGTAGTACCAGATATCAGCCCCAGCATTTT. Translated, it gives CASSTRYQPQHF. The gene calls are TRBV19 and TRBJ1-5, with D unclear. From germline, CDR1 is LNHDA and CDR2 SQIVND (reference sequence). V was pared by 4 bases and J by 5 bases, with 6 bases between. The CDR3 extends over 12 amino acids.

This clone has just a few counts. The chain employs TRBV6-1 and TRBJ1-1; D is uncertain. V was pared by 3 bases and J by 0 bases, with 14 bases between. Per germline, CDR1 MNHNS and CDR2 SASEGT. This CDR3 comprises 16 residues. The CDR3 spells CASSDAAGPLNTEAFF. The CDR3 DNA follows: TGTGCCAGCAGTGACGCGGCCGGCCCTCTGAACACTGAAGCTTTCTTT.

In DNA form, the CDR3 reads TGTGCCAGCAGCTTAATGGTGACAGGGGTGAATGAGCAGTTCTTC. Residues: CASSLMVTGVNEQFF. The chain employs TRBV7-2 and TRBJ2-1; 8 nucleotides align to TRBD1. The CDR3 length is 15 residues. The trim removed 2 bases at V and 7 bases at J, leaving 7 bases unmatched. Germline V gene lookup returns CDR1 SGHTA and CDR2 FQGNSA.

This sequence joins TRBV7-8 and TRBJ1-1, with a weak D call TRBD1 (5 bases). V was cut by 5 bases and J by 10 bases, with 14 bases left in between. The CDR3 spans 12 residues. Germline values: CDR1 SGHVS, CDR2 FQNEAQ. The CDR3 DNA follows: TGTGCCAGCAGCCCCAGGGTACAGGTAGCTTTCTTT. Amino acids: CASSPRVQVAFF.

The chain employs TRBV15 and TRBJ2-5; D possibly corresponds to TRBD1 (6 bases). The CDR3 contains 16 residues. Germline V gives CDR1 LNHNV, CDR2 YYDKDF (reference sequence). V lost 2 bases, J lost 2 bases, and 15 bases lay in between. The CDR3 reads CATSRRGTGQQETQYF. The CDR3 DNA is TGTGCCACCAGCAGAAGGGGGACGGGGCAACAAGAGACCCAGTACTTC.

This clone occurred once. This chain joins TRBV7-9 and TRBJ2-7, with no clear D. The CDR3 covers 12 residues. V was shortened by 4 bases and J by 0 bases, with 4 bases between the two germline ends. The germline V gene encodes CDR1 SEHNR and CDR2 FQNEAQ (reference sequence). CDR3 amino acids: CASSSSSYEQYF. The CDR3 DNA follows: TGTGCCAGCAGCTCGAGCTCCTACGAGCAGTACTTC.

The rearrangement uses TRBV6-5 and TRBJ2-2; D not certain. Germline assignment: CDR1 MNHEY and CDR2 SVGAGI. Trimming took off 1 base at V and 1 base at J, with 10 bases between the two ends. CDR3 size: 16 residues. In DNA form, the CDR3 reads TGTGCCAGCAGTTACTGGCAGGCGTGGAACACCGGGGAGCTGTTTTTT. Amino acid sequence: CASSYWQAWNTGELFF.